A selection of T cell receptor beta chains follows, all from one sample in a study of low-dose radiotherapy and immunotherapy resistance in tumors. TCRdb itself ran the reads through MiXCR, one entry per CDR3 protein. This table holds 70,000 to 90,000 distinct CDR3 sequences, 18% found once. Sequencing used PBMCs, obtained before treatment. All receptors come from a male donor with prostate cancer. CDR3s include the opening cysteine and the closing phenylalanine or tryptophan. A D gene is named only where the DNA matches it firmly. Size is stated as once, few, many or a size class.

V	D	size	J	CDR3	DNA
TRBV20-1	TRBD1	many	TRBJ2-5	CSARGGQTLETQYF	TGCAGTGCTAGAGGGGGACAGACCTTAGAGACCCAGTACTTC
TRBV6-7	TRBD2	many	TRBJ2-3	CASSYSTSGATVDTQYF	TGTGCCAGCAGTTACTCGACTAGCGGGGCCACTGTAGATACGCAGTATTTT
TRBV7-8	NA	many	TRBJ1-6	CASSFSQGNNSPLHF	TGTGCCAGCAGCTTTTCACAGGGAAATAATTCACCCCTCCACTTT
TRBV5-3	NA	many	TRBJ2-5	CASSSRQEETQYF	TGTGCCAGCAGCTCCCGACAGGAAGAGACCCAGTACTTC
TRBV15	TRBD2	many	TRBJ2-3	CATSSRRGATDTQYF	TGTGCCACCAGCAGTCGGCGGGGGGCCACAGATACGCAGTATTTT
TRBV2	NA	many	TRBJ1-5	CASSEWGSNQPQHF	TGTGCCAGCAGTGAATGGGGTAGCAATCAGCCCCAGCATTTT
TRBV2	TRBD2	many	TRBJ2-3	CASSYSGGELDTQYF	TGTGCCAGCAGTTATAGCGGGGGTGAACTTGATACGCAGTATTTT
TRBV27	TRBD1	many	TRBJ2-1	CASSRAGTGSNEQFF	TGTGCCAGCAGTCGAGCCGGGACAGGGTCCAATGAGCAGTTCTTC
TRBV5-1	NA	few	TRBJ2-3	CASSLAATKDTQYF	TGCGCCAGCAGCTTGGCGGCTACGAAAGATACGCAGTATTTT
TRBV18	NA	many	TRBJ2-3	CASSPQISTDTQYF	TGTGCCAGCTCACCACAAATCAGCACAGATACGCAGTATTTT